This T cell receptor beta chain was profiled in a study of cytomegalovirus exposure and HLA in healthy donors. Study overall: Unique TCR beta sequences numbering over 100 million came from some 200 million T cells in an earlier analysis.

Findings and caveats of the study: Reports showed the classifier diagnosing cytomegalovirus status with high specificity and sensitivity.

V was pared by 3 bases and J by 9 bases, with 15 bases of the junction left unmatched. CDR3 length equals 16 residues. In germline, CDR1 is SGHTA, CDR2 FQGNSA. As to this clone: Its antigen is still unknown.

In the PCR, 60 Vbeta and 13 Jbeta primers were used. This table comes from immunoSEQ multiplex PCR, and its TCRdb copy is limited to in-frame clones, with some not included. The repertoire holds some 180,000 clones, with roughly four fifths as singletons. The chain links TRBV7-2 to TRBJ2-3; 7 nucleotides match TRBD2. Sequenced: PBMCs. The sequence was obtained from a woman aged 18-35 years in good health and CMV-seronegative. The CDR3 loop reads CASSFGGPLSGATQYF. The CDR3 DNA reads as TGTGCCAGCAGCTTCGGAGGACCTTTAAGCGGGGCCACGCAGTATTTT.